Here is one T cell receptor (beta chain) with its context. The antigen this receptor binds is unknown. Base qualities are not provided; no much larger clone lies one nucleotide away. These data originate in a study of blood T cell repertoires in COVID-19 (dated by TCRdb to the early 2020s). About the study as a whole: Samples from collaborators originated in the United States, Italy and Spain and spanned both the acute and convalescent phases of COVID-19. The material from the prospective study consisted of cDNA or gDNA derived from T cells, B-cell-depleted T cells, or PBMCs. Subjects who had been exposed to COVID-19, were actively infected with it, or had recovered from it provided the deeply sampled blood TCRbeta repertoires that made up the dataset. The repertoires were made available in a free public database intended to serve as a resource for research on the immune response to SARS-CoV-2. The samples were drawn from two sources: the first 160 participants of the ongoing ImmuneRACE study, and over 1,000 subjects contributed by 6 global collaborators. Sample metadata almost always included a de-identified subject ID, COVID-19 status, age in years and sex. Where available, HLA class I and class II types were obtained from metadata supplied by the sample provider rather than from assay-based typing. What the authors observed across the whole study: How much clinical and demographic metadata was included differed by source and by participant, and the metadata was provided uncurated.

The germline V gene supplies CDR1 SGDLS and CDR2 YYNGEE. V is cut by 4 bases and J by 7 bases, and the space between the germline ends is 12 bases. Including the terminal cysteine and phenylalanine, the CDR3 comprises 14 residues. CDR3 DNA is the only sequence kept; it has 42 bases, read in frame from the first base. Whole blood was collected in K2EDTA tubes by collaborating institutions according to the institutions' own protocols. For TCRbeta analysis, collaborator samples were shipped as frozen whole blood, as isolated PBMCs, or as DNA extracted from either sample type. The immunoSEQ Assay, a bias-controlled multiplex PCR, was used to amplify TCRbeta CDR3 regions from genomic DNA. Concerning the study's data processing: The number of nucleated cells in each sample was estimated by amplification of reference gene primers within the assay. To quantify the absolute abundance of each unique TCRbeta CDR3 rearrangement, sequence reads were collapsed and filtered. For each sample, productive Simpson clonality was calculated as the square root of Simpson's diversity index over productive rearrangements. TCRdb re-hosts the immuneACCESS table, in-frame sequences only. Its copies lack some clones; in the studies checked, an unresolved V gene accounts for under half of them, and the cause for the rest is not known. That table supplies the V and J calls and clone size; D and trimming were determined from the DNA. For this sample the table gives 150,000 to 200,000 clones, of which around 90% were detected only once. 0.5% to 0.55% of the sample is in the top ten clones.

The sequence links TRBV9 to TRBJ1-6; TRBD1 is a possible D gene, resting on 5 matching bases. The TCR originated in a man aged 50 to 60 with acute or convalescent COVID-19. What was sequenced was peripheral blood. The CDR3: CASSPGQENSPLHF. The sequenced DNA: TGTGCCAGCAGCCCAGGGCAGGAGAATTCACCCCTCCACTTT.